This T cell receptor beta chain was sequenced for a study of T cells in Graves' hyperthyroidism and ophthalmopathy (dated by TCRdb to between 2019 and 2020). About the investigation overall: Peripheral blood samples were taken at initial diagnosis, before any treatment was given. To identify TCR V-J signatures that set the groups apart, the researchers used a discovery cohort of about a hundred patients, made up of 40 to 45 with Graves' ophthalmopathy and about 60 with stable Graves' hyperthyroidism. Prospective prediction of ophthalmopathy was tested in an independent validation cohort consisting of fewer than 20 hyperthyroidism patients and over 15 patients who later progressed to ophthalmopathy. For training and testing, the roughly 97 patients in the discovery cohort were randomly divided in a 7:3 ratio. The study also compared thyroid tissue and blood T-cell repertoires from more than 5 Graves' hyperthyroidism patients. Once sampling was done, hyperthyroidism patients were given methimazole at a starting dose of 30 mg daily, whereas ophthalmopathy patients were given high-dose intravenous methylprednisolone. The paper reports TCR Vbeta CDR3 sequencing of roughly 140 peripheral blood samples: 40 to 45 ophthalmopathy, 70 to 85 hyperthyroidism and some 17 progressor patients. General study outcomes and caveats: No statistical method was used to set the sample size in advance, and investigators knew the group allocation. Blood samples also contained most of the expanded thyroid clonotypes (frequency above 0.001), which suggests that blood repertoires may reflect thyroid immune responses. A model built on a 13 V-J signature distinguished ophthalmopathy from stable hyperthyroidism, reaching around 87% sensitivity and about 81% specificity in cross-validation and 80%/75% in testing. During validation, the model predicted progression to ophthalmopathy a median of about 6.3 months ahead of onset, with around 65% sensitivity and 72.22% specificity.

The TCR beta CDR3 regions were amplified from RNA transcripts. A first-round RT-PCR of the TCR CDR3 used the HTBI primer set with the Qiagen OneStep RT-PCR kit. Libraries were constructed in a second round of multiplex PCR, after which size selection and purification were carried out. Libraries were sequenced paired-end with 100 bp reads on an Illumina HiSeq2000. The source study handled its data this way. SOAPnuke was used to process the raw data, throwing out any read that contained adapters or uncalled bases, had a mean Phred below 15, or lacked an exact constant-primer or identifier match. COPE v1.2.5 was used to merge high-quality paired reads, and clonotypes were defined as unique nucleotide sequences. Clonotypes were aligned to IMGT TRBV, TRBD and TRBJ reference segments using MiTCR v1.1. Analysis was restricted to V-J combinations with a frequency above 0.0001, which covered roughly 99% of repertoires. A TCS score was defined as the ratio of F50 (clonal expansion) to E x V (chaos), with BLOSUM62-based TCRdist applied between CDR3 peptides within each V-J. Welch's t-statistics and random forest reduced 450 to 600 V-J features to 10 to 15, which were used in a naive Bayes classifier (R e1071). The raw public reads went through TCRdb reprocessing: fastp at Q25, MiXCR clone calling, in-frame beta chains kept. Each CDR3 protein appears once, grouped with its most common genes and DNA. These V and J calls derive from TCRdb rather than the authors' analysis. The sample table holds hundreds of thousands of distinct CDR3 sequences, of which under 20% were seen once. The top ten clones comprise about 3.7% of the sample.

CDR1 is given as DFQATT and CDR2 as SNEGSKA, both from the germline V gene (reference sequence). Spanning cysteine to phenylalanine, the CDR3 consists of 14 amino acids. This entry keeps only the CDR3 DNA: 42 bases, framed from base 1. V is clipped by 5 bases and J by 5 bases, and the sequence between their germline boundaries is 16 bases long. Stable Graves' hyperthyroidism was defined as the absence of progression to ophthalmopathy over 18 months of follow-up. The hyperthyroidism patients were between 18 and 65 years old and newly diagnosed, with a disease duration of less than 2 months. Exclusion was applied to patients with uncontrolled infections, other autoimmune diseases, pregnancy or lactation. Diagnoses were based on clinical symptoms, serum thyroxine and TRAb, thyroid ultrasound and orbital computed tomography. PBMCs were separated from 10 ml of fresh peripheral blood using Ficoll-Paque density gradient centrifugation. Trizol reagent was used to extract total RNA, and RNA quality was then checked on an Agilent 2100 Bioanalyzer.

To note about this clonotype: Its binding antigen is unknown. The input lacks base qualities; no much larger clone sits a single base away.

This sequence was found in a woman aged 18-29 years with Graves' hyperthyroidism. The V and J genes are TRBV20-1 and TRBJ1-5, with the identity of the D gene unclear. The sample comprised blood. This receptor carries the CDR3 CSAVGRASYQPQHF. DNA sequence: TGCAGTGCTGTGGGGAGGGCCTCTTATCAGCCCCAGCATTTT.